The 32 T cell receptor beta chains below were found in one sample sequenced in a study of graft-versus-host responses after intestinal transplantation. Sequencing used immunoSEQ multiplex PCR; TCRdb keeps in-frame clones, though not all of them. Of approximately 90,000 clones in the sample, less than 90% were seen once. What these receptors recognize is not known. This specimen was unstimulated CD4+ T cells sorted from spleen or lymph node cells, taken before transplant. All receptors derive from a human donor who was the organ donor for an intestinal transplant.

V is TRBV5-1 and J is TRBJ1-2, with unresolved D. Trimming stripped 0 bases from V and 3 bases from J, with 9 bases between. The CDR3 extends over 14 amino acids. Germline CDR1 and CDR2: SGHRS and YFSETQ. The CDR3 here is CASSLARRDYGYTF. Written as DNA, the CDR3 is TGCGCCAGCAGCTTGGCCCGACGGGACTATGGCTACACCTTC.

J is TRBJ2-5 and V is TRBV9, with 12 bases that match TRBD2. Germline CDR1 is SGDLS and CDR2 is YYNGEE. CDR3 size: 15 residues. Trimming cost V 3 bases and J 9 bases; bases outside gene matches: 9. This CDR3 reads CASSGLAGGRVAQYF. The CDR3 DNA sequence: TGTGCCAGCAGCGGTCTAGCGGGAGGGAGAGTTGCCCAGTACTTC.

The V call is TRBV7-2, the J call TRBJ1-2; 11 bases map to TRBD1. J was trimmed by 5 bases and V by 5 bases; bases with no gene match: 4. Germline V gives CDR1 SGHTA, CDR2 FQGNSA. The CDR3 sequence is 14 residues long. The CDR3 reads CASSPDRGRYGYTF. The CDR3 DNA reads as TGTGCCAGCAGCCCGGACAGGGGGCGGTATGGCTACACCTTC. Full variable domain (missing parts from reference TRBV7-2 and TRBJ1-2): GAGVSQSPSNKVTEKGKDVELRCDPISGHTALYWYRQSLGQGLEFLIYFQGNSAPDKSGLPSDRFSAERTGGSVSTLTIQRTQQEDSAVYLCASSPDRGRYGYTFGSGTRLTVV.

The chain carries TRBV11-2 and TRBJ2-1; possible D gene TRBD2, 5 bases. This CDR3 has 14 residues. V was clipped by 7 bases and J by 8 bases, with 18 bases between them. Germline-derived CDR1 and CDR2 are SGHAT and FQNNGV. The CDR3 sequence: CASTSLAVWDEQFF. Here the CDR3 DNA reads TGTGCCAGCACTAGTCTAGCCGTCTGGGATGAGCAGTTCTTC. The full variable domain, its missing parts supplied by reference TRBV11-2 and TRBJ2-1, is EAGVAQSPRYKIIEKRQSVAFWCNPISGHATLYWYQQILGQGPKLLIQFQNNGVVDDSQLPKDRFSAERLKGVDSTLKIQPAKLEDSAVYLCASTSLAVWDEQFFGPGTRLTVL.

This clone has only one observation. The CDR3 DNA is TGCGCCAGCAGCCAGGGGGACTCCTTCTCCTACAATGAGCAGTTCTTC. Translation: CASSQGDSFSYNEQFF. The chain combines TRBV4-1 with TRBJ2-1; D is perhaps TRBD2 (6 bases). The CDR3 consists of 16 residues. Germline CDR1 MGHRA, CDR2 YSYEKL. V was cut by 3 bases and J by 0 bases, with 12 bases left in between.

Turning to this clone: A junction boundary mismatches the germline segment, possibly from a read error. This sequence joins TRBV18 and TRBJ2-3; unclear D gene. CDR1 is KGHSH and CDR2 is LQKENI in the germline V gene. The CDR3 runs to 13 residues. This CDR3 reads CASSPPSTVTQYF. In DNA form, the CDR3 reads TGTGCCAGCTCACCACCTAGTACAGTTACGCAGTATTTT.

As for this clone: One end of the junction does not line up with germline, which may come from a read error. In nucleotides, the CDR3 is TGTGCTAGCAGCCAAACCGGGACAGGGGGTATTAAGTACTTC. As protein: CASSQTGTGGIKYF. This chain uses TRBV7-7 with TRBJ2-7; 11 bases are shared with TRBD1. CDR1 and CDR2 (germline): SSHAT, FNYEAQ (reference sequence). The CDR3 contains 14 residues. The complete variable domain, with remaining parts taken from reference TRBV7-7 and TRBJ2-7, reads GAGVSQSPRYKVTKRGQDVTLRCDPISSHATLYWYQQALGQGPEFLTYFNYEAQPDKSGLPSDRFSAERPEGSISTLTIQRTEQRDSAMYRCASSQTGTGGIKYFGPGTRLTVT.

The chain is built from TRBV6-1 and TRBJ1-2, with 9 bases matching TRBD1. The junction had 6 bases not matched to a gene; V was cut back by 6 bases and J by 4 bases. Germline V gene sequence: CDR1 MNHNS, CDR2 SASEGT. The CDR3 loop spans 14 amino acids. The CDR3 DNA follows: TGTGCCAGCAGACGGGACAGGGTATCCTATGGCTACACCTTC. This encodes CASRRDRVSYGYTF.

This chain links TRBV19 with TRBJ1-1, with D uncertain. The germline CDR1 and CDR2 sequences are LNHDA and SQIVND (reference sequence). The V end was cut by 2 bases, the J end by 1 base, with 20 bases between. This CDR3 has 18 amino acids. CDR3 region: CASSISPRALDPNTEAFF. DNA for the CDR3: TGTGCCAGTAGTATATCACCCAGAGCCCTAGACCCGAACACTGAAGCTTTCTTT. Complete variable domain (other parts from reference TRBV19 and TRBJ1-1): DGGITQSPKYLFRKEGQNVTLSCEQNLNHDAMYWYRQDPGQGLRLIYYSQIVNDFQKGDIAEGYSVSREKKESFPLTVTSAQKNPTAFYLCASSISPRALDPNTEAFFGQGTRLTVV.

The gene calls are TRBV11-3 and TRBJ2-4; 9 positions match TRBD2. The CDR3 spans 16 residues. The V segment lost 1 base and the J segment 5 bases; nucleotides outside the gene matches: 6. Per the germline V gene, CDR1 is SGHNT and CDR2 is YENEEA. Here the CDR3 reads CASSLGGTSIQNIQYF. CDR3 coding DNA: TGTGCCAGCAGCTTAGGCGGGACTAGCATACAAAACATTCAGTACTTC.

This chain links TRBV7-6 with TRBJ2-1; the D gene is possibly TRBD2 (6 bases). V lost 4 bases and J 2 bases, leaving 9 bases between the germline ends. Germline values: CDR1 SGHVS, CDR2 FNYEAQ. The CDR3 contains 14 residues. The chain's CDR3 is CASSWDFPYNEQFF. As DNA, the CDR3 is TGTGCCAGCAGCTGGGACTTCCCCTACAATGAGCAGTTCTTC.

The genes are TRBV27 and TRBJ2-1; 9 bases are a match to TRBD2. CDR1 and CDR2 from the germline V gene are MNHEY and SMNVEV (reference sequence). After removal of 5 bases from V and 7 bases from J, the junction contained 12 bases not matched to a gene. CDR3 length equals 16 residues. CDR3 nucleotides: TGTGCCAGCAGTCCCCGGCGGGGGGGCCAATGGAATGAGCAGTTCTTC. Amino acids: CASSPRRGGQWNEQFF.

The chain couples TRBV9 to TRBJ1-2, with D perhaps matching TRBD1 (6 bases). CDR3 length equals 14 residues. Germline V lookup: CDR1 SGDLS, CDR2 YYNGEE. Trimming shortened V by 0 bases and J by 5 bases, and 11 bases separated the two germline ends. DNA of the CDR3: TGTGCCAGCAGCGTAGGTCGCAGGGGTTATGGCTACACCTTC. It specifies CASSVGRRGYGYTF.

This chain uses TRBV2 with TRBJ1-1; 8 bases match TRBD1. The germline V gene encodes CDR1 SNHLY and CDR2 FYNNEI. V was clipped by 4 bases and J by 5 bases; unmatched bases: 3. The CDR3 length is 13 residues. In nucleotides, the CDR3 is TGTGCCAGCAGTGTCACAGGGGGGACTGAAGCTTTCTTT. Translating it yields CASSVTGGTEAFF.

The chain recombines TRBV7-3 with TRBJ2-1; D is possibly TRBD2 (5 bases). Germline V CDR1 and CDR2: SGHTA, FQGTGA. CDR3 size: 15 residues. With 5 bases removed from V and 9 bases from J, the gap between germline ends came to 20 bases. The chain's CDR3 is CASSPNPVSAGEQFF. CDR3 nucleotides: TGTGCCAGCAGCCCGAATCCGGTCAGTGCGGGTGAGCAGTTCTTC. Supplemented by reference TRBV7-3 and TRBJ2-1, the full variable domain reads GAGVSQTPSNKVTEKGKYVELRCDPISGHTALYWYRQSLGQGPEFLIYFQGTGAADDSGLPNDRFFAVRPEGSVSTLKIQRTERGDSAVYLCASSPNPVSAGEQFFGPGTRLTVL.

The genes are TRBV18 and TRBJ1-3, with D perhaps matching TRBD1 (5 bases). This CDR3 spans 17 amino acids. Per germline, CDR1 KGHSH and CDR2 LQKENI. Between the trimmed V and J ends, which lost 3 bases and 0 bases, there was a span of 15 bases. Here the CDR3 DNA reads TGTGCCAGCTCACCTCGTACGACAGACGCCTCTGGAAACACCATATATTTT. Protein sequence: CASSPRTTDASGNTIYF.

This clone was counted only a few times. V and J are TRBV30 and TRBJ1-1; TRBD1 matches at 7 bases. This CDR3 has 11 residues. The V and J ends lost 7 bases and 5 bases, in that order; junction bases with no gene match: 4. In germline, CDR1 is GTSNPN, CDR2 SVGIG (reference sequence). Written as DNA, the CDR3 is TGTGCCTCCAGGGGACAGACTGAAGCTTTCTTT. Amino acids: CASRGQTEAFF. Combining the CDR3 with reference TRBV30 and TRBJ1-1 gives the whole variable domain SQTIHQWPATLVQPVGSPLSLECTVEGTSNPNLYWYRQAAGRGLQLLFYSVGIGQISSEVPQNLSASRPQDRQFILSSKKLLLSDSGFYLCASRGQTEAFFGQGTRLTVV.

The genes are TRBV5-1 and TRBJ2-3; D may be TRBD2 (6 bases). The CDR3 totals 17 residues. Germline CDR1 reads SGHRS; CDR2 reads YFSETQ. Deletions cut 4 bases from V and 1 base from J, with 19 bases between. The CDR3 loop reads CASSLGRDSRGTDTQYF. The CDR3 region has the DNA TGCGCCAGCAGCCTGGGCCGGGACTCACGGGGCACAGATACGCAGTATTTT.

The chain uses TRBV18 and TRBJ1-6, with unresolved D. This CDR3 region has 15 residues. Germline lookup yields CDR1 KGHSH and CDR2 LQKENI. The germline V and J ends were trimmed by 1 base and 4 bases, with 8 bases remaining between them. CDR3 nucleotide sequence: TGTGCCAGCTCACCACAAGAGATATATAATTCACCCCTCCACTTT. Protein: CASSPQEIYNSPLHF.

This clone was seen a few times. The chain combines TRBV6-6 with TRBJ2-2; the D gene is possibly TRBD2 (6 bases). The CDR3 contains 16 residues. Trimming left V 7 bases short and J 4 bases short, with 19 bases between. Germline CDR1 reads MNHNY; CDR2 reads SVGAGI (reference sequence). The CDR3 is CASTPNGGVGTGELFF. CDR3 DNA sequence: TGTGCCAGCACCCCAAACGGGGGAGTGGGCACCGGGGAGCTGTTTTTT.

The chain links TRBV15 to TRBJ2-1, with 9 bases identical to TRBD2. This CDR3 is built from 19 residues. Trimming at V came to 5 bases and at J to 5 bases, leaving 19 bases not matched to a gene. Germline CDR1 is LNHNV and CDR2 is YYDKDF (reference sequence). CDR3 nucleotide sequence: TGTGCCACCAGCGAGCACCCCGTGTCTGGCGGGGGGGCCGACAATGAGCAGTTCTTC. Its translation: CATSEHPVSGGGADNEQFF.

The chain is built from TRBV9 and TRBJ2-1; a weak D match, TRBD2 (5 bases). In germline, CDR1 is SGDLS, CDR2 YYNGEE. The CDR3 sequence is 18 residues long. Trimming cost V 0 bases and J 9 bases, with 25 bases left between them. This chain's CDR3 is CASSVALQTSLTPSEQFF. The CDR3 nucleotides read TGTGCCAGCAGCGTAGCCCTCCAAACTAGTCTAACTCCCAGTGAGCAGTTCTTC.

The rearrangement joins TRBV19 to TRBJ2-7, with D possibly being TRBD1 (5 bases). Trimming took 2 bases from V and 3 from J, leaving 11 bases between them. CDR1 is LNHDA and CDR2 is SQIVND in the germline V gene (reference sequence). The length of the CDR3 is 14 residues. CDR3 loop: CASSIRGNGYEQYF. The CDR3 DNA follows: TGTGCCAGTAGTATAAGGGGCAATGGCTACGAGCAGTACTTC.

This chain uses TRBV6-1 with TRBJ1-6, with 7 bases that match TRBD1. Germline CDR1 is MNHNS and CDR2 is SASEGT. The CDR3 loop spans 13 amino acids. After removal of 6 bases from V and 6 bases from J, the junction contained 2 bases not matched to a gene. The CDR3 loop reads CASRGQSNSPLHF. In DNA, the CDR3 is TGTGCCAGCAGGGGACAGTCTAATTCACCCCTCCACTTT.

The chain joins TRBV4-1 to TRBJ2-1, with TRBD2 matching over 9 bases. V lost 3 bases to trimming and J lost 2 bases; unmatched junction nucleotides: 8. This CDR3 has 17 amino acids. Germline CDR1 is MGHRA and CDR2 is YSYEKL. The CDR3 sequence is CASSHGPGGRAYNEQFF. The CDR3 nucleotides are TGCGCCAGCAGCCATGGGCCTGGCGGGAGGGCCTACAATGAGCAGTTCTTC.

V gene TRBV10-3 combines with J gene TRBJ1-2; 8 bases match TRBD1. The CDR3 is made up of 16 amino acids. Losses at the gene ends were 3 bases for V and 4 bases for J; bases not matched to a gene: 10. Germline CDR1 reads ENHRY; CDR2 reads SYGVKD. The CDR3 reads CAISEAGGPWVYGYTF. For the CDR3, the DNA is TGTGCCATCAGTGAAGCAGGGGGCCCCTGGGTCTATGGCTACACCTTC.

The rearrangement uses TRBV5-1 and TRBJ1-1, with D possibly TRBD1 on 6 matching bases. This CDR3 has 17 residues. The germline V gene encodes CDR1 SGHRS and CDR2 YFSETQ. The germline V and J ends were trimmed by 2 bases and 6 bases, with 23 bases remaining between them. CDR3 coding DNA: TGCGCCAGCAGCTTATCATACGGGGGGCGTCCTCAGGCTGAAGCTTTCTTT. Amino acids: CASSLSYGGRPQAEAFF.

The genes are TRBV29-1 and TRBJ2-1; 8 bases agree with TRBD1. The J segment lost 7 bases and the V segment lost 7 bases, leaving 6 bases of the junction unmatched. CDR1 is SQVTM, CDR2 ANQGSEA, per germline. The CDR3 sequence is 12 residues long. CDR3 region: CSAGWTGNEQFF. DNA for the CDR3: TGCAGCGCCGGCTGGACAGGGAATGAGCAGTTCTTC.

A few counts support this clone. This chain links TRBV6-5 with TRBJ2-7; 7 bases map to TRBD2. The CDR3 has 16 amino acids. Germline lookup yields CDR1 MNHEY and CDR2 SVGAGI. V shed 0 bases, J shed 4 bases, and the junction held 9 bases outside the gene matches. The CDR3 coding sequence is TGTGCCAGCAGTTACTCTGCCCTAGCGGTTTATTACGAGCAGTACTTC. Its protein product is CASSYSALAVYYEQYF.

The genes are TRBV11-3 and TRBJ1-1, with a tentative D call TRBD1 (5 bases). Trimming took 3 bases from V and 9 from J, leaving 11 bases between them. Germline assignment: CDR1 SGHNT and CDR2 YENEEA. The CDR3 is made up of 12 amino acids. CDR3 in amino acids: CASSFSQGQAFF. CDR3 bases: TGTGCCAGCAGCTTTTCCCAGGGCCAAGCTTTCTTT.

The chain has TRBV19 and TRBJ2-1, with TRBD2 matching 8 bases. This CDR3 has 17 residues. Germline CDR1 LNHDA, CDR2 SQIVND (reference sequence). V shed 1 base and J 2 bases; nucleotides not matched to a gene: 7. The CDR3, as DNA: TGTGCCAGTAGTATAGGTCCGGGACTAGTCACCTACAATGAGCAGTTCTTC. It is translated as CASSIGPGLVTYNEQFF.

The chain combines TRBV2 with TRBJ2-2, with 13 bases identical to TRBD2. The CDR3 runs to 17 residues. From germline, CDR1 is SNHLY and CDR2 FYNNEI. Unmatched junction bases numbered 6, after V lost 6 bases and J lost 2 bases. The CDR3: CASSTSGGGPNTGELFF. DNA of the CDR3: TGTGCCAGCAGCACTAGCGGGGGGGGCCCCAACACCGGGGAGCTGTTTTTT.